This TCR beta chain was profiled in a study of blood T cell repertoires in COVID-19. Across the study: T cells, B-cell-depleted T cells, or PBMCs supplied cDNA or gDNA.

V was trimmed by 1 base and J by 5 bases, leaving 18 bases between them. CDR3 length equals 18 residues. Germline assignment: CDR1 LGHDT and CDR2 YNNKEL (reference sequence). Data came from immunoSEQ multiplex PCR; TCRdb stores just in-frame clones and leaves some out. This sample has 200,000 to 300,000 clones, with approximately 84% found just once. The TCR was taken from a man in his forties who had recovered from COVID-19. The sequenced sample consisted of PBMCs or T cells enriched from blood (not recorded which). V is TRBV3-1 (or the pseudogene TRBV3-2) and J is TRBJ1-6; TRBD1 is a possible D gene (5 bases). Here the CDR3 reads CASSQGPAGDPNNSPLHF. The CDR3, as DNA: TGTGCCAGCAGCCAAGGTCCCGCGGGGGATCCGAATAATTCACCCCTCCACTTT.